The present TCR beta chain was sequenced within a study of CD8 T cells in ankylosing spondylitis. This clonotype was observed a handful of times. Antigen specificity is unknown. The germline gives CDR1 DFQATT, CDR2 SNEGSKA (reference sequence). The J segment lost 7 bases and the V segment lost 1 base, leaving 5 bases of the junction unmatched. The CDR3 is 14 amino acids. Using its own MiXCR run on the 5' RACE reads, TCRdb lists one record per CDR3 protein. Here the sample spans fewer than 450,000 distinct CDR3 sequences, 15% to 20% being singletons. Study-level findings and limits: Significant enrichment of disease-linked clones was reportedly seen in matched ankylosing spondylitis synovial fluid. In synovial fluid and blood from reactive arthritis, some motif variants were previously reported. Characteristic, it appeared, of ankylosing spondylitis blood was a TCR beta motif of roughly eight highly homologous variants.

This TCR was recovered from a male donor with ankylosing spondylitis. Sequences were obtained from blood, either unsorted or a sorted T cell fraction (not recorded which). The chain recombines TRBV20-1 with TRBJ2-1, with 9 bases identical to TRBD2. The CDR3 here is CSARGLAGLNEQFF. CDR3 nucleotide sequence: TGCAGTGCTAGAGGCCTAGCGGGGCTTAATGAGCAGTTCTTC.